Listed below are T cell receptor beta chains from one sample, sequenced in a study of blood T cell repertoires in COVID-19. Profiling relied on immunoSEQ multiplex PCR, and the TCRdb table lists in-frame clones only, not all of them. Here the sample spans 100,000 to 150,000 clones, around 82% being singletons. Sequenced material: peripheral blood. These receptors all stem from a man aged 25-45 years with COVID-19, enrolled during active disease. The CDR3 runs from the conserved cysteine through the conserved F or W. The order of the fields is clone size, V gene, D gene, J gene, CDR3 protein, CDR3 DNA. A D gene is named only where the DNA matches it firmly. The size field is filled for only some rows; it gives once, few, many or a size class.

-	TRBV27	TRBD1	TRBJ2-1	CASSFSTGGAYNEQFF	TGTGCCAGCAGTTTTTCTACAGGGGGCGCCTACAATGAGCAGTTCTTC
-	TRBV6-5	TRBD1	TRBJ1-1	CASRIFVRGAEAFF	TGTGCCAGCAGGATATTCGTCAGGGGGGCTGAAGCTTTCTTT
once	TRBV27	TRBD2	TRBJ2-7	CASSILAGGYEQYF	TGTGCCAGCAGTATTCTAGCGGGGGGGTACGAGCAGTACTTC
few	TRBV2	-	TRBJ2-5	CASSAMGLTVQETQYF	TGTGCCAGCAGTGCCATGGGACTGACAGTCCAAGAGACCCAGTACTTC
once	TRBV27	TRBD2	TRBJ2-1	CASSRAGTSGSNEQFF	TGTGCCAGCAGTAGGGCTGGGACTAGCGGTTCCAATGAGCAGTTCTTC
-	TRBV28	-	TRBJ1-6	CASTLATGNSPLHF	TGTGCCAGCACCCTAGCAACGGGGAATTCACCCCTCCACTTT
-	TRBV9	-	TRBJ2-7	CASSPPFGRGNEQYF	TGTGCCAGCAGCCCTCCCTTCGGCAGAGGGAACGAGCAGTACTTC
-	TRBV6-5	-	TRBJ1-2	CASRHRAYGYTF	TGTGCCAGCAGACACAGGGCCTATGGCTACACCTTC
-	TRBV29-1	TRBD1	TRBJ2-7	CSVVFGDRDFYEQYF	TGCAGCGTTGTATTCGGGGACAGGGATTTCTACGAGCAGTACTTC
-	TRBV15	-	TRBJ1-5	CATSRDRTGRWDQPQHF	TGTGCCACCAGCAGAGATCGCACAGGGAGATGGGATCAGCCCCAGCATTTT
-	TRBV12-2	-	TRBJ1-2	CASRYRTGDNYGYTF	TGTGCAAGTCGCTACCGGACAGGAGATAACTATGGCTACACCTTC
-	TRBV29-1	TRBD2	TRBJ2-1	CSTHQGLARNEQFF	TGCAGCACTCACCAGGGACTAGCTAGGAATGAGCAGTTCTTC
-	TRBV11-3	-	TRBJ1-2	CASSMTELYGYTF	TGTGCCAGCAGCATGACGGAGCTCTATGGCTACACCTTC
-	TRBV11-2	-	TRBJ2-3	CASSLGSGTDTQYF	TGTGCCAGCAGCTTAGGGAGCGGCACAGATACGCAGTATTTT
many	TRBV4-3	TRBD2	TRBJ2-5	CASSLGRGETQYF	TGCGCCAGCAGCCTCGGGAGGGGGGAGACCCAGTACTTC
once	TRBV28	TRBD2	TRBJ2-1	CASSLVRLAGEGDEQFF	TGTGCCAGCAGTTTAGTAAGACTAGCGGGAGAAGGCGATGAGCAGTTCTTC
-	TRBV6-5	-	TRBJ2-7	CASSYSRQEQYF	TGTGCCAGCAGTTACTCCAGGCAAGAGCAGTACTTC
-	TRBV18	-	TRBJ1-5	CASSLLGQPNQPQHF	TGTGCCAGCTCACTGCTAGGACAGCCGAATCAGCCCCAGCATTTT
-	TRBV5-4	TRBD2	TRBJ2-5	CASSFGLAGDQETQYF	TGTGCCAGCAGCTTCGGACTAGCGGGTGACCAAGAGACCCAGTACTTC
-	TRBV15	TRBD1	TRBJ1-4	CATEKDRVGEKLFF	TGTGCCACCGAGAAGGACAGGGTGGGCGAAAAACTGTTTTTT
-	TRBV18	TRBD1	TRBJ1-5	CASSSGTGANQPQHF	TGTGCCAGCTCATCCGGGACAGGGGCCAATCAGCCCCAGCATTTT
-	TRBV11-3	TRBD1	TRBJ1-4	CASSRDRGDEKLFF	TGTGCCAGCAGTAGGGACAGGGGTGATGAAAAACTGTTTTTT
-	TRBV18	TRBD1	TRBJ1-4	CASSIRQGAAEKLFF	TGTGCCAGCTCAATCAGACAGGGGGCGGCTGAAAAACTGTTTTTT
-	TRBV6-5	TRBD1	TRBJ1-4	CASSYSRDSLEKLFF	TGTGCCAGCAGTTACTCTCGGGACAGTCTTGAAAAACTGTTTTTT
-	TRBV5-8	-	TRBJ2-7	CASSLSSPNRSPSSYEQYF	TGTGCCAGCAGCTTGAGTTCCCCGAATCGGAGTCCGAGCTCCTACGAGCAGTACTTC
-	TRBV11-3	TRBD1	TRBJ2-2	CASSLSAGGNTGELFF	TGTGCCAGCAGCTTATCGGCAGGGGGAAACACCGGGGAGCTGTTTTTT
-	TRBV12-3/TRBV12-4	-	TRBJ1-5	CASSFSGEGPQHF	TGTGCCAGCAGTTTTTCCGGGGAAGGGCCCCAGCATTTT
-	TRBV7-9	-	TRBJ1-4	CASSLPTGLGEKLFF	TGTGCCAGCAGCCTCCCAACAGGGCTGGGTGAAAAACTGTTTTTT
-	TRBV6-5	-	TRBJ2-7	CASTPGRSYEQYF	TGTGCCAGCACGCCAGGGAGGTCCTACGAGCAGTACTTC
few	TRBV27	TRBD2	TRBJ2-1	CASSSLWGAEAGVGYNEQFF	TGTGCCAGCAGTTCCCTGTGGGGAGCAGAAGCGGGAGTAGGGTACAATGAGCAGTTCTTC